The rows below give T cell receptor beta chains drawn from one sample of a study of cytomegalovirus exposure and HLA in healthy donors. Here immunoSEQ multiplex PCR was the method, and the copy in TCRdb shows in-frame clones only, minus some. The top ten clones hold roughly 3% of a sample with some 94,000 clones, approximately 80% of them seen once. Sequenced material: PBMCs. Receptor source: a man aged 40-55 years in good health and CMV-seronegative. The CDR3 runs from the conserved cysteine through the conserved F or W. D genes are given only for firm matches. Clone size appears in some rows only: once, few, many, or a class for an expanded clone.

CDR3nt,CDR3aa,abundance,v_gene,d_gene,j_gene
TGCAGCGGGTTGGGGAGGACTAGCGGGGGAAGCTCCTACAATGAGCAGTTCTTC,CSGLGRTSGGSSYNEQFF,-,TRBV29-1,TRBD2,TRBJ2-1
TGTGCCAGCTCACTCGACAGGGGCCCGACAGATACGCAGTATTTT,CASSLDRGPTDTQYF,-,TRBV18,TRBD1,TRBJ2-3
TGCGCCAGCAGCCGAGAAGTGGACAGCTCCTACGAGCAGTACTTC,CASSREVDSSYEQYF,-,TRBV5-1,-,TRBJ2-7
TGCGCCAGCAGCTTGGGAGGGATTGAAGCTTTCTTT,CASSLGGIEAFF,-,TRBV5-1,-,TRBJ1-1
TGTGCCAGCAGCCCTCCGGACAGGCACTACAATGAGCAGTTCTTC,CASSPPDRHYNEQFF,once,TRBV9,TRBD1,TRBJ2-1
TGTGCCAGCAGTGACGCAGGGGGCACAGATACGCAGTATTTT,CASSDAGGTDTQYF,-,TRBV6-4,-,TRBJ2-3
TGTGCCAGCAAAGGATACGGGGGGCCAAGTGAAGCTTTCTTT,CASKGYGGPSEAFF,-,TRBV2,-,TRBJ1-1
TGTGCCAGCAGCCCAACGCAGGAAGTTTACGAGCAGTACTTC,CASSPTQEVYEQYF,-,TRBV5-4,-,TRBJ2-7
TGCGCCAGCAGCTTGGCCGCGGGGGGGTCCGGTGAGCAGTTCTTC,CASSLAAGGSGEQFF,once,TRBV5-1,TRBD2,TRBJ2-1
TGCAGCGGAGGACAGTCCCAAGAGACCCAGTACTTC,CSGGQSQETQYF,-,TRBV29-1,-,TRBJ2-5
TGTGCCTGGAGTGGGGAAAAAGGGGCCTACGAGCAGTACTTC,CAWSGEKGAYEQYF,-,TRBV30,-,TRBJ2-7
TGTGCCAGCCAGGGTCTGAACACTGAAGCTTTCTTT,CASQGLNTEAFF,-,TRBV19,-,TRBJ1-1
TGTGCCAGCACTCCGAGCATAAACACTGAAGCTTTCTTT,CASTPSINTEAFF,-,TRBV27,-,TRBJ1-1
TGTGCCAGCAGTACTAGCGGCGGCACAGATACGCAGTATTTT,CASSTSGGTDTQYF,few,TRBV25-1,TRBD2,TRBJ2-3
TGTGCCAGCAGTTTCGGGTTCGGAGAGCAGTTCTTC,CASSFGFGEQFF,-,TRBV28,-,TRBJ2-1
TGTGCCATCAGTGAGCGTCCAGGGGGTAGCGGGAACTACGAGCAGTACTTC,CAISERPGGSGNYEQYF,-,TRBV10-3,-,TRBJ2-7
TGTGCCAGTAGTATCCAGGGGATGAACACTGAAGCTTTCTTT,CASSIQGMNTEAFF,once,TRBV19,-,TRBJ1-1
TGCGCCAGCAGCTTGTTTGGGGCCCCACAGGGGGCGGATGGCTACACCTTC,CASSLFGAPQGADGYTF,few,TRBV5-1,TRBD1,TRBJ1-2
TGTGCCAGCAGCTTAGGAGGGGGGGGTCTACTCCAAGAGACCCAGTACTTC,CASSLGGGGLLQETQYF,-,TRBV11-2,-,TRBJ2-5
TGTGCCAGCAGCGTAACGACAGGGCACGAGCAGTACTTC,CASSVTTGHEQYF,-,TRBV9,TRBD1,TRBJ2-7
TGTGCCAGCAATGAGCCGGAGGAGACCCAGTACTTC,CASNEPEETQYF,-,TRBV6-5,-,TRBJ2-5
TGTGCCAGCAGTTACGGACTAGCGTACTCCTACGAGCAGTACTTC,CASSYGLAYSYEQYF,-,TRBV6-5,TRBD2,TRBJ2-7
TGTGCCAGCAGCGTAGGAGGGACAGGGTTACCCTATGGCTACACCTTC,CASSVGGTGLPYGYTF,few,TRBV9,TRBD1,TRBJ1-2
TGTGCCAGCAGCTTAGGGGGCCTGAAGGGGAACACTGAAGCTTTCTTT,CASSLGGLKGNTEAFF,-,TRBV7-9,-,TRBJ1-1
TGTGCCAGCAGACCCCGGCCGGTGGGCTGGGCCGGGGAGCTGTTTTTT,CASRPRPVGWAGELFF,-,TRBV28,-,TRBJ2-2
TGCGCCAGCAGCCCAACGACAGGGAAAAAATCTGGGGCCAACGTCCTGACTTTC,CASSPTTGKKSGANVLTF,-,TRBV5-1,TRBD1,TRBJ2-6
TGTGCCAGCAGTGCCTGGCCGACTGTGATGAACACTGAAGCTTTCTTT,CASSAWPTVMNTEAFF,-,TRBV6-1,-,TRBJ1-1
TGTGCCAGCAGTGGGGACAGCCTTCTCGCGCAGTACTTC,CASSGDSLLAQYF,once,TRBV2,TRBD1,TRBJ2-7
TGCAGCGCCCTCGGGGGGACGGAGACCCAGTACTTC,CSALGGTETQYF,-,TRBV29-1,TRBD2,TRBJ2-5
TGTGCCAGCAGCGCACAACAGGGGTATGGGAACACTGAAGCTTTCTTT,CASSAQQGYGNTEAFF,once,TRBV9,TRBD1,TRBJ1-1
TGTGCCAGTAGTATGTCCCTGGACAGGGCCGCCACTGAAGCTTTCTTT,CASSMSLDRAATEAFF,-,TRBV19,TRBD1,TRBJ1-1
TGTGCCAGCAGCTTGACGACTAGCGGGACCTCTCAAAGAGGCACAGATACGCAGTATTTT,CASSLTTSGTSQRGTDTQYF,-,TRBV7-8,TRBD2,TRBJ2-3
TGTGCCAGCTCACCCGACAGGGGCTACAATGAGCAGTTCTTC,CASSPDRGYNEQFF,few,TRBV18,TRBD1,TRBJ2-1
TGTGCCACCAGCAGAGATTTAAGGGGGCATGAAAAACTGTTTTTT,CATSRDLRGHEKLFF,few,TRBV15,TRBD1,TRBJ1-4